Below, 18 T cell receptor beta chains from the same sample are listed, as sequenced in a study of T cells in narcolepsy. Only in-frame clones appear in the TCRdb table, and some are missing; sequencing was by immunoSEQ multiplex PCR. The sample has approximately 30,000 clones, about 80% seen once; the top ten hold roughly 1.3%. The source material was CD45RA- memory CD4+ T cells from PBMCs. These receptors all come from a human donor with narcolepsy.

J is TRBJ1-6 and V is TRBV7-3; maybe TRBD1 (6 bases). Trimming removed 2 bases at V and 12 bases at J, with 11 bases between. The CDR3 loop spans 13 amino acids. Germline lookup yields CDR1 SGHTA and CDR2 FQGTGA. The DNA for the CDR3 is TGTGCCAGCAGCTTAGGGGGCAGAGAACCCCTCCACTTT. Its protein is CASSLGGREPLHF.

The chain combines TRBV6-6 with TRBJ2-7; possible D gene TRBD1, 5 bases. Deletions cut 7 bases from V and 1 base from J, with 11 bases between. This CDR3 comprises 13 residues. CDR1 and CDR2 from the germline V gene are MNHNY and SVGAGI (reference sequence). CDR3 nucleotides: TGTGCCAGCACCCTGGCAGGGTCCTACGAGCAGTACTTC. This gives the protein CASTLAGSYEQYF.

The rearrangement links TRBV6-6 to TRBJ1-2, with D perhaps TRBD1 (5 bases). The V and J ends lost 6 bases and 8 bases respectively, with 16 bases between them. This CDR3 spans 13 amino acids. Germline assignment: CDR1 MNHNY and CDR2 SVGAGI (reference sequence). The CDR3 reads CASSPGQISGYTF. DNA for the CDR3: TGTGCCAGCAGCCCAGGACAAATCAGCGGCTACACCTTC.

The V gene is TRBV6-1, the J gene TRBJ2-2; no clear D gene. From germline, CDR1 is MNHNS and CDR2 SASEGT. Trimming pared 5 bases from V and 5 bases from J, leaving 9 bases between. This CDR3 has 13 amino acids. DNA of the CDR3: TGTGCCAGCAGTCCTCAGGAAACCGGGGAGCTGTTTTTT. Translation gives CASSPQETGELFF.

The chain carries TRBV5-6 and TRBJ2-1; D uncertain. Germline V gene data show CDR1 as SGHDT and CDR2 as YYEEEE. Trimming took 0 bases from V and 3 from J, leaving 13 bases between them. The length of the CDR3 is 16 residues. CDR3 DNA: TGTGCCAGCAGCTTGGTCGGCAGCACAATCTACAATGAGCAGTTCTTC. Its translation: CASSLVGSTIYNEQFF.

This clone turned up a few times. The J gene is TRBJ2-6, the V gene TRBV6-1, with a possible D match to TRBD1 (5 bases). This CDR3 region has 14 residues. The V gene's germline CDR1 is MNHNS and CDR2 SASEGT. Trimming took 5 bases from V and 4 from J, leaving 9 bases between them. The CDR3 loop reads CASSRGTGANVLTF. The CDR3 DNA reads TGTGCCAGCAGTAGGGGAACCGGGGCCAACGTCCTGACTTTC.

V and J are TRBV10-2 and TRBJ1-1; D unresolved. The germline V gene has CDR1 WSHSY and CDR2 SAAADI. Trimming stripped 2 bases from V and 2 bases from J, with 9 bases between. The CDR3 is 14 amino acids. For the CDR3, the DNA is TGCGCCAGCAGTGAGCTGGGCAGCAACACTGAAGCTTTCTTT. Residues: CASSELGSNTEAFF.

This clone was seen a few times. The rearrangement uses TRBV6-5 and TRBJ1-2; 8 nucleotides match TRBD1. CDR3 length: 14 residues. CDR1 and CDR2 (germline): MNHEY, SVGAGI. V was pared by 6 bases and J by 8 bases, with 11 bases of the junction left unmatched. CDR3 region: CASSPTDRGGGYTF. The CDR3 region has the DNA TGTGCCAGCAGCCCTACCGACAGGGGCGGCGGCTACACCTTC.

V is TRBV7-3 and J is TRBJ2-7, with D perhaps TRBD1 (6 bases). V shed 5 bases and J shed 6 bases, with 11 bases lying between them. The germline CDR1 and CDR2 sequences are SGHTA and FQGTGA. This CDR3 contains 12 residues. The CDR3 DNA is TGTGCCAGCAGCCCTCAAGGGGGCGAGCAGTACTTC. It translates to CASSPQGGEQYF.

The chain joins TRBV5-1 to TRBJ2-2; no reliable D call. Trimming left V 4 bases short and J 0 bases short, with 7 bases between. In germline, CDR1 is SGHRS, CDR2 YFSETQ. This CDR3 is 14 amino acids long. CDR3 sequence: CASSKDTNTGELFF. The CDR3 DNA sequence: TGCGCCAGCAGCAAAGACACGAACACCGGGGAGCTGTTTTTT. Drawing the rest from reference TRBV5-1 and TRBJ2-2, the complete variable domain is KAGVTQTPRYLIKTRGQQVTLSCSPISGHRSVSWYQQTPGQGLQFLFEYFSETQRNKGNFPGRFSGRQFSNSRSEMNVSTLELGDSALYLCASSKDTNTGELFFGEGSRLTVL.

This clone was observed a handful of times. The genes are TRBV6-6 and TRBJ2-7; no reliable D call. Trimming took 5 bases from V and 0 from J, leaving 14 bases between them. Germline lookup yields CDR1 MNHNY and CDR2 SVGAGI (reference sequence). This CDR3 spans 15 amino acids. The CDR3 bases are TGTGCCAGCAGTAATCATCAAACCGCCTCCTACGAGCAGTACTTC. Amino acid sequence: CASSNHQTASYEQYF.

The rearrangement uses TRBV4-1 and TRBJ2-2; a weak D match, TRBD2 (5 bases). Trimming pared 3 bases from V and 6 bases from J, leaving 23 bases between. The germline CDR1 and CDR2 sequences are MGHRA and YSYEKL. CDR3 size: 18 residues. The DNA of the CDR3 is TGCGCCAGCAGCCATAACAAAGGAGGAATACAGTACGCCGGGGAGCTGTTTTTT. This codes for CASSHNKGGIQYAGELFF.

The chain is built from TRBV10-3 and TRBJ2-1, with D hard to call. The CDR3 has 13 amino acids. Germline loops: CDR1 ENHRY, CDR2 SYGVKD. The germline V and J ends were trimmed by 4 bases and 5 bases, with 9 bases remaining between them. The CDR3 DNA follows: TGTGCCATCAGTGCGGCAGATAACAATGAGCAGTTCTTC. It translates to CAISAADNNEQFF.

This clone was found once. The J gene is TRBJ2-5, the V gene TRBV5-1, with 13 bases lining up with TRBD2. Germline assignment: CDR1 SGHRS and CDR2 YFSETQ. V shed 3 bases and J 7 bases; nucleotides not matched to a gene: 6. The CDR3 length is 15 residues. The CDR3 reads CASSSGLAGPRTQYF. The CDR3 DNA reads TGCGCCAGCAGCTCGGGACTAGCGGGGCCCCGGACCCAGTACTTC.

The V gene is TRBV7-9, the J gene TRBJ1-1; D remains ambiguous. V lost 2 bases to trimming and J lost 0 bases, with 4 bases between them. The CDR3 runs to 13 residues. Germline CDR1 is SEHNR and CDR2 is FQNEAQ (reference sequence). CDR3 DNA sequence: TGTGCCAGCAGCTTAATCGTGAACACTGAAGCTTTCTTT. Protein: CASSLIVNTEAFF.

This clone has just a few counts. The V and J genes are TRBV11-2 and TRBJ2-2; a weak D match, TRBD1 (7 bases). Germline V gives CDR1 SGHAT, CDR2 FQNNGV. The germline V and J ends were trimmed by 6 bases and 7 bases, with 15 bases remaining between them. The CDR3 length is 14 residues. The CDR3 protein is CASRAQGGGGELFF. In DNA, the CDR3 is TGTGCCAGCAGGGCCCAGGGGGGAGGCGGGGAGCTGTTTTTT.

The chain has TRBV2 and TRBJ1-2; D ambiguous. Trimming left V 2 bases short and J 7 bases short, with 20 bases between. Looked up from germline, CDR1 is SNHLY and CDR2 is FYNNEI. The CDR3 loop spans 16 amino acids. The CDR3 sequence: CASSELDRGSGAGYTF. Here the CDR3 DNA reads TGTGCCAGCAGTGAACTCGACCGGGGTAGTGGAGCTGGCTACACCTTC.

Only a few counts were recorded for this clone. The rearrangement links TRBV28 to TRBJ2-5; unclear D gene. Germline V gene sequence: CDR1 MDHEN, CDR2 SYDVKM. The CDR3 runs to 12 residues. Trimming left V 2 bases short and J 2 bases short, with 3 bases between. In DNA form, the CDR3 reads TGTGCCAGCAGTTTAAAGCAAGAGACCCAGTACTTC. This sequence encodes CASSLKQETQYF.